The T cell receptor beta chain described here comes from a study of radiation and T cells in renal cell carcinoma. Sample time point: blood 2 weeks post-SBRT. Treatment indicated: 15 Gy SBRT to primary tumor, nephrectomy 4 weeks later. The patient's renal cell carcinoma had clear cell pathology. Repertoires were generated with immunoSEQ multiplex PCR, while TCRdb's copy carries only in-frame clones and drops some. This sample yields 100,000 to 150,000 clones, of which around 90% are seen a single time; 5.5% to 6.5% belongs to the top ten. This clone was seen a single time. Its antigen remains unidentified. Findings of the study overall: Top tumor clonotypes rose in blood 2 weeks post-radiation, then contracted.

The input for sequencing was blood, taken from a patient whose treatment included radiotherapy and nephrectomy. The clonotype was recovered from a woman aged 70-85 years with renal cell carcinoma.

The CDR3 here is CASSVMDTPYGYTF. Here the CDR3 DNA reads TGTGCCAGCAGCGTAATGGACACCCCCTATGGCTACACCTTC. The V gene is TRBV9, the J gene TRBJ1-2, with D tentatively TRBD1 (5 bases). CDR1 and CDR2 (germline): SGDLS, YYNGEE. Trimming took off 1 base at V and 4 bases at J, with 11 bases between the two ends. This CDR3 spans 14 amino acids.